The clone carrying this T cell receptor beta chain has just a few counts. The antigen remains undetermined. Unfractionated whole blood was the source from which total RNA was extracted. These data come from a study of human T cells and chemical hapten exposure. Study-level findings and limits: No change in TCRs above 1 in 1000 frequency was produced by DPC sensitization.

Unique molecular identifiers were attached to individual cDNA molecules within the library. Per the study methods: Sampled TCR counts reached a median of around 89,000 per sample, with values ranging from 23,224 to 690,600. TCRdb reprocessed the 5' RACE reads via MiXCR and lists one record per CDR3 protein. The V and J calls were not made by the authors but by TCRdb's processing. There are about 80,000 distinct CDR3 sequences in the sample; roughly 15% occur only once, and around 6.8% lies in the top ten. CDR3 size: 14 residues. Trimming took off 0 bases at V and 8 bases at J, with 14 bases between the two ends. From germline, CDR1 is SGHRS and CDR2 YFSETQ.

This chain joins TRBV5-1 and TRBJ1-2; tentative D call: TRBD1 (5 bases). This TCR came from a female donor in good health. The CDR3: CASSLDPGRTGYTF. The CDR3 DNA reads as TGCGCCAGCAGCTTGGACCCGGGACGGACAGGCTACACCTTC. The full variable domain, its missing parts supplied by reference TRBV5-1 and TRBJ1-2, is KAGVTQTPRYLIKTRGQQVTLSCSPISGHRSVSWYQQTPGQGLQFLFEYFSETQRNKGNFPGRFSGRQFSNSRSEMNVSTLELGDSALYLCASSLDPGRTGYTFGSGTRLTVV.